These 26 T cell receptor beta chains were sequenced from one sample in a study of control samples from healthy donors and cancer patients. Assay: immunoSEQ multiplex PCR; the TCRdb copy retains only in-frame clones and omits some. Among more than 100,000 clones listed, 80% to 95% were seen once. Sequencing used blood. Receptor source: a man in his late teens or twenties in good health.

The V and J genes are TRBV5-1 and TRBJ1-4; D may be TRBD1 (6 bases). The germline V gene has CDR1 SGHRS and CDR2 YFSETQ. This CDR3 is built from 13 residues. Trimming cost V 5 bases and J 7 bases, with 12 bases left between them. The CDR3 region is CASRVQGREKLFF. Written as DNA, the CDR3 is TGCGCCAGCAGAGTACAGGGACGTGAAAAACTGTTTTTT. Using reference TRBV5-1 and TRBJ1-4 for the parts outside the CDR3, the full variable domain is KAGVTQTPRYLIKTRGQQVTLSCSPISGHRSVSWYQQTPGQGLQFLFEYFSETQRNKGNFPGRFSGRQFSNSRSEMNVSTLELGDSALYLCASRVQGREKLFFGSGTQLSVL.

This sequence joins TRBV3-1 (or the pseudogene TRBV3-2) and TRBJ1-1; D call uncertain. Per germline, CDR1 LGHDT and CDR2 YNNKEL (reference sequence). V was shortened by 4 bases and J by 0 bases, with 6 bases between the two germline ends. The CDR3 spans 13 residues. The DNA for the CDR3 is TGTGCCAGCAGCCTGTTTCTGAACACTGAAGCTTTCTTT. Its protein product is CASSLFLNTEAFF.

The gene calls are TRBV29-1 and TRBJ1-4; the D is unclear. CDR1 SQVTM and CDR2 ANQGSEA come from the germline V gene. The V and J ends lost 4 bases and 3 bases respectively, with 9 bases between them. The CDR3 length is 13 residues. The CDR3 loop reads CSVVGQSNEKLFF. The CDR3 DNA sequence: TGCAGCGTTGTAGGGCAGTCTAATGAAAAACTGTTTTTT.

The gene calls are TRBV12-3 or TRBV12-4 and TRBJ1-1; tentative D call: TRBD1 (6 bases). CDR3 length equals 13 residues. V was shortened by 10 bases and J by 7 bases, with 19 bases between the two germline ends. The CDR3 coding sequence is TGTGCCAACAGAAGAACAGGGACGGGTGAAGCTTTCTTT. This sequence encodes CANRRTGTGEAFF.

This clone came up once. The rearrangement joins TRBV5-4 to TRBJ2-3, with TRBD1 matching 11 bases. The CDR3 runs 15 residues. Germline V gene lookup returns CDR1 SGHNT and CDR2 YYREEE (reference sequence). Germline trimming cut 5 bases from V and 5 bases from J; bases unmatched to any gene: 7. This CDR3 reads CASRRPGQGVDTQYF. CDR3 sequence (DNA): TGTGCCAGCAGACGTCCGGGACAGGGGGTAGATACGCAGTATTTT.

V usage is TRBV9 and J usage is TRBJ1-1, with D perhaps TRBD1 (5 bases). Per the germline V gene, CDR1 is SGDLS and CDR2 is YYNGEE. Trimming left V 0 bases short and J 10 bases short, with 22 bases between. The CDR3 spans 16 residues. The CDR3 loop is CASSVGITGEEVGAFF. Written as DNA, the CDR3 is TGTGCCAGCAGCGTAGGGATCACGGGGGAGGAGGTAGGAGCTTTCTTT.

This clone appeared a single time. The chain couples TRBV30 to TRBJ2-7; 9 nucleotides match TRBD1. The CDR3 extends over 13 amino acids. Germline CDR1 and CDR2: GTSNPN and SVGIG (reference sequence). The V and J ends lost 5 bases and 6 bases, in that order; junction bases with no gene match: 8. CDR3 loop: CAWWGQGVFEQYF. In DNA, the CDR3 is TGTGCCTGGTGGGGACAGGGAGTTTTCGAGCAGTACTTC.

The J gene is TRBJ2-3, the V gene TRBV10-3, with TRBD1 matching over 7 bases. V shed 6 bases and J 0 bases; nucleotides not matched to a gene: 0. The CDR3 sequence is 13 residues long. Germline values: CDR1 ENHRY, CDR2 SYGVKD. The CDR3 protein is CAIRGQSTDTQYF. The DNA for the CDR3 is TGTGCCATCAGGGGACAGAGCACAGATACGCAGTATTTT.

The V call is TRBV5-4, the J call TRBJ2-5; 14 bases map to TRBD2. The CDR3 has 17 amino acids. The trim removed 4 bases at V and 1 base at J, leaving 6 bases unmatched. Germline CDR1 reads SGHNT; CDR2 reads YYREEE (reference sequence). CDR3: CASSPAGLAGGQETQYF. DNA for the CDR3: TGTGCCAGCAGCCCCGCTGGACTAGCGGGGGGCCAAGAGACCCAGTACTTC.

This chain joins TRBV6-5 and TRBJ2-3; 10 nucleotides align to TRBD1. Germline loops: CDR1 MNHEY, CDR2 SVGAGI. With V trimmed by 2 bases and J by 4 bases, 0 bases remained unmatched. The CDR3 has 14 amino acids. The CDR3 nucleotides are TGTGCCAGCAGTTACGGGACAGGGGCAGATACGCAGTATTTT. This encodes CASSYGTGADTQYF.

This clone was observed a single time. This chain joins TRBV29-1 and TRBJ1-2, with D possibly TRBD1 on 5 matching bases. The CDR3 is 16 amino acids. V lost 6 bases and J 3 bases, leaving 23 bases between the germline ends. Germline lookup yields CDR1 SQVTM and CDR2 ANQGSEA. In nucleotides, the CDR3 is TGCAGCGTGACCGAGACGGGGACTATCGGAGACTATGGCTACACCTTC. Protein sequence: CSVTETGTIGDYGYTF.

This chain uses TRBV9 with TRBJ1-3; no reliable D call. V dropped 7 bases and J dropped 4 bases, with 9 bases sitting between them. This CDR3 is 12 amino acids long. Germline CDR1 reads SGDLS; CDR2 reads YYNGEE. In DNA, the CDR3 is TGTGCCAGCGGCCAGGAAGGAAACACCATATATTTT. The encoded protein is CASGQEGNTIYF.

J is TRBJ2-1 and V is TRBV5-6; 8 nucleotides agree with TRBD1. The germline V gene encodes CDR1 SGHDT and CDR2 YYEEEE. The CDR3 is 15 residues long. V lost 0 bases to trimming and J lost 7 bases; unmatched junction nucleotides: 6. In nucleotides, the CDR3 is TGTGCCAGCAGCTTGGCAGGGGGCGCAATAAATGAGCAGTTCTTC. Its protein product is CASSLAGGAINEQFF.

This clone was detected only once. V gene TRBV5-1 combines with J gene TRBJ2-2, with 11 bases identical to TRBD2. Per germline, CDR1 SGHRS and CDR2 YFSETQ. With 2 bases clipped from V and 6 bases from J, the junction kept 6 bases outside the gene matches. The CDR3 spans 16 residues. The DNA for the CDR3 is TGCGCCAGCAGCTTTTCTAGCGGGGGGTCGTCCGGGGAGCTGTTTTTT. This sequence encodes CASSFSSGGSSGELFF.

Concerning this clone: In the same sample, other DNA sequences code for this CDR3. The chain joins TRBV5-6 to TRBJ2-7, with D tentatively TRBD2 (6 bases). The germline V gene has CDR1 SGHDT and CDR2 YYEEEE. The V end was cut by 0 bases, the J end by 2 bases, with 12 bases between. CDR3 length equals 15 residues. This chain's CDR3 is CASSLGGGGAYEQYF. CDR3 nucleotides: TGTGCCAGCAGCTTGGGGGGCGGAGGGGCCTACGAGCAGTACTTC.

V usage is TRBV13 and J usage is TRBJ2-1; D unclear. CDR3 length equals 16 residues. V lost 2 bases and J 0 bases, leaving 11 bases between the germline ends. The germline gives CDR1 PRHDT, CDR2 FYEKMQ (reference sequence). The CDR3 DNA is TGTGCCAGCAGCTTAAGAGACTCTAGCTCCTACAATGAGCAGTTCTTC. It is translated as CASSLRDSSSYNEQFF.

The V and J genes are TRBV5-1 and TRBJ2-2; D possibly matches TRBD1 or TRBD2 (5 bases each). Between the trimmed V and J ends, which lost 3 bases and 0 bases, there was a span of 12 bases. Germline CDR1 reads SGHRS; CDR2 reads YFSETQ. The CDR3 totals 16 residues. Here the CDR3 reads CASSSQGAANTGELFF. CDR3 in DNA: TGCGCCAGCAGCTCGCAGGGAGCTGCGAACACCGGGGAGCTGTTTTTT.

This sequence joins TRBV11-2 and TRBJ2-7; 9 bases are a match to TRBD1. The CDR3 runs to 13 residues. In germline, CDR1 is SGHAT, CDR2 FQNNGV. With 3 bases clipped from V and 3 bases from J, the junction kept 0 bases outside the gene matches. This CDR3 reads CASSLDRGYEQYF. For the CDR3, the DNA is TGTGCCAGCAGCTTGGACAGGGGCTACGAGCAGTACTTC.

J is TRBJ2-1 and V is TRBV12-3 or TRBV12-4, with a tentative D call TRBD1 (6 bases). This CDR3 spans 13 amino acids. V lost 5 bases, J lost 14 bases, and 19 bases lay in between. Written as DNA, the CDR3 is TGTGCCAGCAGTATGGACAGTATTGGGTTTAAGTTCTTC. It is translated as CASSMDSIGFKFF.

This chain joins TRBV5-6 and TRBJ2-5; D is undetermined. Germline V lookup: CDR1 SGHDT, CDR2 YYEEEE. CDR3 length: 12 amino acids. Trimming removed 6 bases at V and 5 bases at J, with 11 bases between. CDR3 amino acids: CASTTVEETQYF. As DNA, the CDR3 is TGTGCCAGCACTACAGTAGAGGAGACCCAGTACTTC.

The chain recombines TRBV11-2 with TRBJ1-4; D gene unclear. This CDR3 is 15 amino acids long. Germline-derived CDR1 and CDR2 are SGHAT and FQNNGV. The V end was cut by 1 base, the J end by 7 bases, with 13 bases between. This chain's CDR3 is CASSLGGSVTEKLFF. The DNA for the CDR3 is TGTGCCAGCAGCTTAGGAGGGAGCGTGACTGAAAAACTGTTTTTT.

The count of this clone is one. The rearrangement links TRBV10-3 to TRBJ2-1, with 9 bases identical to TRBD2. CDR3 length: 15 amino acids. The trim removed 3 bases at V and 7 bases at J, leaving 7 bases unmatched. CDR1 is ENHRY, CDR2 SYGVKD, per germline. This CDR3 reads CAISDLAGLGNEQFF. The DNA of the CDR3 is TGTGCCATCAGTGACCTAGCGGGGTTGGGGAATGAGCAGTTCTTC.

The chain recombines TRBV4-1 with TRBJ2-7; TRBD2 matches at 7 bases. The germline V gene has CDR1 MGHRA and CDR2 YSYEKL. CDR3 size: 15 residues. After removal of 0 bases from V and 7 bases from J, the junction contained 9 bases not matched to a gene. CDR3 sequence reads: CASSQDWLAAREQYF. DNA of the CDR3: TGCGCCAGCAGCCAAGACTGGCTAGCGGCCCGGGAGCAGTACTTC.

J is TRBJ2-3 and V is TRBV4-1; D is ambiguous. Germline V gives CDR1 MGHRA, CDR2 YSYEKL. The CDR3 has 14 amino acids. V was trimmed by 1 base and J by 0 bases, leaving 5 bases between them. CDR3 loop: CASSQAPSTDTQYF. The CDR3 DNA reads TGCGCCAGCAGCCAAGCCCCTAGCACAGATACGCAGTATTTT.

This clone was counted only a few times. J is TRBJ2-7 and V is TRBV6-5, with D unresolved. In germline, CDR1 is MNHEY, CDR2 SVGAGI. Trimming pared 0 bases from V and 2 bases from J, leaving 8 bases between. This CDR3 contains 14 residues. The CDR3 DNA sequence: TGTGCCAGCAGTTACTCCCACCAAACCTACGAGCAGTACTTC. Amino acid sequence: CASSYSHQTYEQYF.

The chain couples TRBV9 to TRBJ2-2; no clear D gene. The CDR3 consists of 14 residues. Germline V lookup: CDR1 SGDLS, CDR2 YYNGEE. V was clipped by 1 base and J by 4 bases, with 8 bases between them. The CDR3 bases are TGTGCCAGCAGCGTAAATCCGGGCACCGGGGAGCTGTTTTTT. The encoded protein is CASSVNPGTGELFF.